The present T cell receptor (beta chain) was sequenced within a study of vaccination effects on CD4 cells after COVID-19. Study-level information: As their vaccination, participants received two doses of either BNT162b2 or mRNA-1273. Study results and limitations: Whether induced by infection or by vaccine, clones showed marked clonal contraction late after vaccination.

J lost 7 bases, V lost 2 bases, and 8 bases had no gene match. The CDR3 spans 15 residues. The germline V gene has CDR1 SGHRS and CDR2 YFSETQ. Culturing for around eleven days preceded CD4+ T cell isolation. On day 3 and again on day 7, half the medium was replaced with IL-2 medium. Assay: immunoSEQ multiplex PCR; the TCRdb copy retains only in-frame clones and omits some. Among roughly 34,000 clones listed, around 70% were seen once. In regard to this clone: Its antigen is currently unknown.

This TCR was recovered from a human donor who received a COVID-19 vaccine. Specimen: CD4+ T cells from PBMCs cultured without peptide, collected before COVID-19 vaccination. The V and J genes are TRBV5-1 and TRBJ1-1, with 10 nucleotides matching TRBD1. The CDR3 sequence is CASSFGDRGLFEAFF. In nucleotides, the CDR3 is TGCGCCAGCAGCTTTGGAGACAGGGGGCTTTTTGAAGCTTTCTTT.